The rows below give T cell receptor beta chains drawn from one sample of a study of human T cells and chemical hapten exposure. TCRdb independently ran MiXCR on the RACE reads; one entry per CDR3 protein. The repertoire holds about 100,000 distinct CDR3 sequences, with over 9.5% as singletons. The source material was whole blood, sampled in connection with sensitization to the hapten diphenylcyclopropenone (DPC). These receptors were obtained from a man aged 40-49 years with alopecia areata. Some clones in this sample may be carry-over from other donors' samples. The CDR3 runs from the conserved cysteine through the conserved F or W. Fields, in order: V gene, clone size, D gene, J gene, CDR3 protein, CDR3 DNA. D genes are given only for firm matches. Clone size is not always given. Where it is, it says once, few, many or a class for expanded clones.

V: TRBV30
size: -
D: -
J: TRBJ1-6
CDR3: CAWNRKSSYNSPLHF
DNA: TGTGCCTGGAACAGGAAAAGCTCCTATAATTCACCCCTCCACTTT

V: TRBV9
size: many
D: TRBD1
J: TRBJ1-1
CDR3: CASSVAVGQGDTEAFF
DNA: TGTGCCAGCAGCGTAGCCGTGGGACAGGGTGACACTGAAGCTTTCTTT

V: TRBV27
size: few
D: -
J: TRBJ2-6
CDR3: CASSRSGNSGANVLTF
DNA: TGTGCCAGCAGTCGGAGCGGAAACTCTGGGGCCAACGTCCTGACTTTC

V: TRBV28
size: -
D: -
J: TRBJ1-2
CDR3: CASGRAHGYTF
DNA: TGTGCCAGCGGCAGGGCACATGGCTACACCTTC

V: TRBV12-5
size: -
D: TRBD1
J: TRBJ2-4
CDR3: CASGLQTGGLAKNIQYF
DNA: TGTGCTAGTGGTTTGCAAACAGGGGGATTAGCCAAAAACATTCAGTACTTC

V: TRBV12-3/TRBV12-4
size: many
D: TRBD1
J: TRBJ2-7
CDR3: CASSPGQGIDEQYF
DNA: TGTGCCAGCAGTCCGGGACAGGGAATCGACGAGCAGTACTTC

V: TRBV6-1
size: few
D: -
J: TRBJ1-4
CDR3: CAISDRPNEKLFF
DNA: TGTGCCATCAGTGACAGGCCTAATGAAAAACTGTTTTTT

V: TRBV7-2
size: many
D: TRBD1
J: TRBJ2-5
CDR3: CASSLGRRQGLETQYF
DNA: TGTGCCAGCAGCTTAGGGCGTAGACAGGGGTTAGAGACCCAGTACTTC

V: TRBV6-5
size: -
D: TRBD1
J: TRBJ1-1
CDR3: CASSYRDRGMAEAFF
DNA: TGTGCCAGCAGTTACCGGGACAGGGGTATGGCTGAAGCTTTCTTT

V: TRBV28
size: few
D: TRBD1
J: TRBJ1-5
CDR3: CASTERGGASNQPQHF
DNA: TGTGCCAGCACCGAGCGAGGGGGCGCGAGCAATCAGCCCCAGCATTTT

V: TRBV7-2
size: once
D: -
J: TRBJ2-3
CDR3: CASSPLGTYTQYF
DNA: TGTGCCAGCAGCCCCCTCGGGACCTATACGCAGTATTTT

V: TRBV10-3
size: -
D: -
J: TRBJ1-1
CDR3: CAISETGPGRAFF
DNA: TGTGCCATCAGTGAGACAGGTCCCGGGAGAGCTTTCTTT

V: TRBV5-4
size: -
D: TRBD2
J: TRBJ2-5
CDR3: CASSLASGSETQYF
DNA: TGTGCCAGCAGCTTGGCTAGCGGGAGTGAGACCCAGTACTTC

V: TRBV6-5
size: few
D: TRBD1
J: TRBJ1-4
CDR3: CASSYSSGQGSEKLFF
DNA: TGTGCCAGCAGTTACTCGAGCGGACAGGGGAGTGAAAAACTGTTTTTT